The clone carrying this TCR beta chain was picked up a small number of times. What it recognizes is unknown. CDR3 length: 14 amino acids. The germline CDR1 and CDR2 sequences are SEHNR and FQNEAQ (reference sequence). V shed 1 base, J shed 12 bases, and the junction held 8 bases outside the gene matches. The data stem from a study of T cells after yellow fever vaccination. Whole-study context: SMART-Seq v4 Ultra Low Input handled preparation of low-cell-number fractions.

In TCRdb, the 5' RACE reads were re-called with MiXCR into one record per CDR3 protein. The data hold a few hundred thousand distinct CDR3 sequences, with less than 20% observed a single time. General study points: Most clones from primary vaccination resurfaced after the booster (nearly 97% CD4, 88% CD8).

Sequences were derived from PBMCs, sampled around 5 days after the first yellow fever vaccination. The origin of this receptor is a man younger than 35 who received the YFV17D yellow fever vaccine. The gene calls are TRBV7-9 and TRBJ1-4; 7 bases are a match to TRBD1. The CDR3 sequence is CASSLGGQLEELFF. CDR3 bases: TGTGCCAGCAGCTTAGGGGGACAGCTTGAGGAACTGTTTTTT. The entire variable domain, with the rest obtained from reference TRBV7-9 and TRBJ1-4, is as follows: DTGVSQNPRHKITKRGQNVTFRCDPISEHNRLYWYRQTLGQGPEFLTYFQNEAQLEKSRLLSDRFSAERPKGSFSTLEIQRTEQGDSAMYLCASSLGGQLEELFFGSGTQLSVL.